Listed below are T cell receptor beta chains from one sample, sequenced in a study of T cells in Graves' hyperthyroidism and ophthalmopathy. TCRdb processed the multiplex PCR reads anew with MiXCR; each CDR3 protein has one entry. The profile covers about 360,000 distinct CDR3 sequences, with around 25% appearing a single time and over 70% taken by the ten largest. The sample taken for sequencing was blood. These TCRs come from a man aged 50 to 59 with Graves' hyperthyroidism. The CDR3 runs from the conserved cysteine through the conserved F or W.

J gene | V gene | CDR3 protein
TRBJ2-1 | TRBV5-1 | CASSPGLAGVGYEQFF
TRBJ2-7 | TRBV3-1 | CASSAIRTGALSYEQYF
TRBJ1-2 | TRBV5-1 | CASSLERAGGYTF
TRBJ1-5 | TRBV9 | CASSVATGRGENQPQHF
TRBJ1-5 | TRBV2 | CASGGGRQPQHF
TRBJ1-3 | TRBV27 | CASSSDGFSGNTIYF
TRBJ2-7 | TRBV7-2 | CASSSQTAYEQYF
TRBJ2-1 | TRBV2 | CASRREASGGNEQFF
TRBJ1-3 | TRBV6-1 | CASYSRASSGNTIYF
TRBJ2-5 | TRBV9 | CASSSDRMGETQYF
TRBJ1-2 | TRBV24-1 | CATSDLGDPRGYTF
TRBJ2-1 | TRBV5-6 | CASSLPSGASEQFF
TRBJ2-2 | TRBV13 | CASSYTGELFF
TRBJ2-3 | TRBV12-3/TRBV12-4 | CASGRTSSTDTQYF
TRBJ2-7 | TRBV11-3 | CASSLVGRTHEQYF
TRBJ2-7 | TRBV9 | CASSAGQGGYNEQYF
TRBJ2-2 | TRBV2 | CASREAGRAGTGELFF
TRBJ1-2 | TRBV2 | CASSWTALAGYTF
TRBJ1-5 | TRBV6-1 | CASSLSRVVSNQPQHF
TRBJ2-7 | TRBV6-1 | CASSELQSQGSHYEQYF
TRBJ2-3 | TRBV5-1 | CASSLPGLAGGYSTDTQYF
TRBJ2-7 | TRBV30 | CAWSFGTSGTYEQYF
TRBJ2-6 | TRBV3-1 | CAVSYTGRANVLTF
TRBJ2-5 | TRBV2 | CASGADFLEETQYF
TRBJ1-4 | TRBV11-2 | CASSTTLEEKLFF
TRBJ2-7 | TRBV27 | CASALRRQEKQYF